The present T cell receptor beta chain was sequenced within a study of OX40 agonist ivuxolimab in advanced cancers. Study-wide context: With a range of roughly 20 to 85, age averaged approximately 64 years, and more than 75% were male. Study-wide findings and caveats: Expansion of clones was among the lowest in partial responders at 0.1-3.0 mg/kg.

With respect to this clone: The antigen is undetermined.

Patients were excluded for autoimmune disease history or systemic immunosuppression. Blood was sampled at baseline, cycle 4 day 1, and cycle 7 day 1. Clones were sequenced by immunoSEQ multiplex PCR, and TCRdb holds only the in-frame ones, with some missing. The sample holds 45,000 or so clones; approximately 80% are singletons and the top ten take roughly 2.6%. The CDR3 covers 16 residues. CDR1 and CDR2 (germline): SEHNR, FQNEAQ (reference sequence). V lost 5 bases to trimming and J lost 0 bases, with 15 bases between them. This chain joins TRBV7-9 and TRBJ2-3; possible D gene TRBD1, 5 bases. The clonotype originates from an adult with an advanced solid tumor such as melanoma, head and neck, liver or kidney cancer. Here the sequenced sample was CD4+ or CD8+ T cells sorted from blood, taken in a trial of the OX40 agonist ivuxolimab. DNA of the CDR3: TGTGCCAGCAGCCTAACAGGATTTGCTAGCACAGATACGCAGTATTTT. Encoded protein: CASSLTGFASTDTQYF. The variable domain in full, completed from reference TRBV7-9 and TRBJ2-3, reads DTGVSQNPRHKITKRGQNVTFRCDPISEHNRLYWYRQTLGQGPEFLTYFQNEAQLEKSRLLSDRFSAERPKGSFSTLEIQRTEQGDSAMYLCASSLTGFASTDTQYFGPGTRLTVL.